Listed here are 28 T cell receptor beta chains from one sample, sequenced in a study of molecular identifiers for immune sequencing clone quantification. TCRdb fed the PCR reads into MiXCR, producing one record per CDR3 protein. Of over 85,000 distinct CDR3 sequences in the sample, around 30% were seen once. The sequencing input was naive CD8+ T cells from blood, with Jurkat cell RNA spiked in. Subset noted: FACS-sorted CD8+CD4-CCR7+CD45RA+ naive T cells. The source of these receptors is a human donor in good health. Some libraries in this study had Jurkat cell RNA spiked in.

This clonotype was counted a single time. Being one base from a much bigger clone, this may be a read error. The rearrangement uses TRBV15 and TRBJ1-1; D possibly corresponds to TRBD1 (5 bases). V gave up 1 base and J gave up 6 bases, with 12 bases separating them. CDR1 is LNHNV, CDR2 YYDKDF, per germline (reference sequence). CDR3 length equals 14 residues. The CDR3 here is CATSRGTLGAEAFF. The DNA for the CDR3 is TGTGCCACCAGCAGAGGAACTTTGGGGGCTGAAGCTTTCTTT.

This clonotype came up a few times. This chain links TRBV3-1 with TRBJ2-7; D not resolved. Trimming pared 4 bases from V and 2 bases from J, leaving 15 bases between. The length of the CDR3 is 15 residues. Germline CDR1 LGHDT, CDR2 YNNKEL (reference sequence). The CDR3 DNA reads TGTGCCAGCAGCCCGACATCCTTCCAAGCCTACGAGCAGTACTTC. It is translated as CASSPTSFQAYEQYF.

As to this clonotype: A clone one base away is much larger, so this may be a read error. The rearrangement uses TRBV6-5 and TRBJ2-3; 9 nucleotides align to TRBD2. This CDR3 spans 14 amino acids. The germline V gene encodes CDR1 MNHEY and CDR2 SVGAGI. The CDR3 bases are TGTGCCAGCAGGATAGCGGGAGTGTCAGATACGCAGAATTTT. This codes for CASRIAGVSDTQNF.

V usage is TRBV14 and J usage is TRBJ2-2, with a weak D call TRBD2 (5 bases). This CDR3 has 18 residues. The germline V and J ends were trimmed by 0 bases and 4 bases, with 18 bases remaining between them. The germline V gene has CDR1 SGHDN and CDR2 FVKESK. The CDR3, as DNA: TGTGCCAGCAGCCAAGACAGAGCAGAGTGGGAGTGCACCGGGGAGCTGTTTTTT. Amino acids: CASSQDRAEWECTGELFF. The entire variable domain, with the rest obtained from reference TRBV14 and TRBJ2-2, is as follows: EAGVTQFPSHSVIEKGQTVTLRCDPISGHDNLYWYRRVMGKEIKFLLHFVKESKQDESGMPNNRFLAERTGGTYSTLKVQPAELEDSGVYFCASSQDRAEWECTGELFFGEGSRLTVL.

This clonotype was seen repeatedly, ten times or more. The rearrangement uses TRBV20-1 and TRBJ2-1; D unresolved. Germline V gives CDR1 DFQATT, CDR2 SNEGSKA (reference sequence). The CDR3 spans 13 residues. The V end was cut by 5 bases, the J end by 9 bases, with 17 bases between. CDR3 sequence reads: CSALESFRSEQFF. As DNA, the CDR3 is TGCAGTGCTCTGGAAAGTTTTCGCAGTGAGCAGTTCTTC.

This chain uses TRBV6-5 with TRBJ2-5; 7 nucleotides match TRBD1. This CDR3 is built from 15 residues. V shed 6 bases, J shed 0 bases, and the junction held 7 bases outside the gene matches. Germline CDR1 MNHEY, CDR2 SVGAGI. The chain's CDR3 is CASRSDRENQETQYF. In DNA, the CDR3 is TGTGCCAGCAGATCCGACAGGGAGAACCAAGAGACCCAGTACTTC.

The rearrangement uses TRBV27 and TRBJ2-7; D gene unclear. CDR1 is MNHEY and CDR2 is SMNVEV in the germline V gene (reference sequence). The CDR3 runs 15 residues. Trimming cost V 4 bases and J 0 bases, with 13 bases left between them. CDR3 region: CASSSLVGLSYEQYF. The CDR3 nucleotides are TGTGCCAGCAGTTCCCTAGTCGGCCTCTCCTACGAGCAGTACTTC.

About this clonotype itself: A much larger clone differs from this one at a single base, so this may be a read error. The V and J genes are TRBV28 and TRBJ2-3; D remains ambiguous. Germline CDR1 MDHEN, CDR2 SYDVKM. The V and J ends lost 5 bases and 10 bases respectively, with 16 bases between them. The CDR3 loop spans 13 amino acids. The CDR3 coding sequence is TGTGCCAGCAGTATTATTCTGGCAGAGTCGCAGTATTTT. Its translation: CASSIILAESQYF.

This sequence joins TRBV4-1 and TRBJ2-3; 7 bases are shared with TRBD1. CDR3 size: 14 residues. The trim removed 8 bases at V and 4 bases at J, leaving 9 bases unmatched. The germline CDR1 and CDR2 sequences are MGHRA and YSYEKL. CDR3 nucleotide sequence: TGCGCCAGCTCCGCAGGGGGAATGGCAGATACGCAGTATTTT. Its translation is CASSAGGMADTQYF.

This clonotype came up many times. In nucleotides, the CDR3 is TGTGCCAGCAGCCACCAGACATATCTAGCCAAAAACATTCAGTACTTC. It is translated as CASSHQTYLAKNIQYF. The chain employs TRBV3-1 and TRBJ2-4; D call uncertain. This CDR3 comprises 16 residues. Trimming left V 3 bases short and J 0 bases short, with 12 bases between. In germline, CDR1 is LGHDT, CDR2 YNNKEL (reference sequence). The full variable domain, rest sourced from reference TRBV3-1 and TRBJ2-4, is DTAVSQTPKYLVTQMGNDKSIKCEQNLGHDTMYWYKQDSKKFLKIMFSYNNKELIINETVPNRFSPKSPDKAHLNLHINSLELGDSAVYFCASSHQTYLAKNIQYFGAGTRLSVL.

The chain combines TRBV24-1 with TRBJ2-1; 8 bases are a match to TRBD2. The V and J ends lost 1 base and 3 bases, in that order; junction bases with no gene match: 4. Germline CDR1 and CDR2: KGHDR and SFDVKD. The CDR3 loop spans 16 amino acids. The CDR3 nucleotides are TGTGCCACCAGTGATTTAGCGGGGGTCAACTACAATGAGCAGTTCTTC. Amino acids: CATSDLAGVNYNEQFF.

This chain joins TRBV5-1 and TRBJ1-2; the D gene is possibly TRBD1 (6 bases). Trimming left V 0 bases short and J 4 bases short, with 13 bases between. The CDR3 covers 15 residues. Germline V CDR1 and CDR2: SGHRS, YFSETQ. CDR3: CASSLEIGQSYGYTF. In DNA, the CDR3 is TGCGCCAGCAGCTTGGAAATCGGACAGTCCTATGGCTACACCTTC.

CDR3 amino acids: CSTLTRGDQETQYF. In DNA form, the CDR3 reads TGCAGTACCCTGACCCGGGGAGATCAAGAGACCCAGTACTTC. The gene calls are TRBV20-1 and TRBJ2-5; a weak D match, TRBD2 (5 bases). Trimming stripped 8 bases from V and 2 bases from J, with 18 bases between. Germline V gene sequence: CDR1 DFQATT, CDR2 SNEGSKA (reference sequence). The CDR3 sequence is 14 residues long.

The CDR3 loop reads CSVEGTLKGETQYF. The CDR3 DNA follows: TGCAGCGTTGAGGGGACCCTCAAGGGAGAGACCCAGTACTTC. J is TRBJ2-5 and V is TRBV29-1; D tentatively fits TRBD1 or TRBD2 (5 bases each). This CDR3 contains 14 residues. Germline loops: CDR1 SQVTM, CDR2 ANQGSEA. Trimming took off 3 bases at V and 4 bases at J, with 15 bases between the two ends.

As to this clonotype: The junction and the germline gene differ at one end; a read error may be behind it. The rearrangement links TRBV28 to TRBJ1-4; D gene ambiguous. The germline CDR1 and CDR2 sequences are MDHEN and SYDVKM. The CDR3 totals 16 residues. The CDR3 sequence: CAGSPPARATKEKLFF. In nucleotides, the CDR3 is TGTGCCGGCAGTCCCCCCGCCCGTGCAACTAAAGAAAAACTGTTTTTT.

Points on this clonotype: Given a much more abundant clone one base away, this may be a read error. The chain employs TRBV11-1 and TRBJ2-2; D gene unclear. Between the trimmed V and J ends, which lost 1 base and 9 bases, there was a span of 6 bases. This CDR3 has 12 amino acids. Germline V CDR1 and CDR2: SGHAT, FQDESV (reference sequence). The CDR3 protein is CASSLGARELFF. The CDR3 DNA follows: TGTGCCAGCAGCTTAGGGGCCAGGGAGCTGTTTTTT.

The V gene is TRBV29-1, the J gene TRBJ2-3; possible D gene TRBD1, 6 bases. Germline V gene data show CDR1 as SQVTM and CDR2 as ANQGSEA. The CDR3 sequence is 15 residues long. The CDR3 DNA reads TGCAGTGCCAACGATGGGGACACCGCCACAGATACGCAGTATTTT. It is translated as CSANDGDTATDTQYF.

The chain employs TRBV27 and TRBJ2-6, with D possibly matching TRBD1 (7 bases). CDR1 is MNHEY, CDR2 SMNVEV, per germline (reference sequence). The CDR3 consists of 18 residues. Trimming stripped 6 bases from V and 0 bases from J, with 18 bases between. CDR3 nucleotide sequence: TGTGCCAGCAGGTTAATCGCAGGGGGGCCCTCTGGGGCCAACGTCCTGACTTTC. Translating it yields CASRLIAGGPSGANVLTF.

Comment on this clonotype: Possible read error: a much larger clone is one base away. This chain connects TRBV9 to TRBJ2-3; tentatively, D is TRBD2 (6 bases). The CDR3 has 16 residues. Germline V gene data show CDR1 as SGDLS and CDR2 as YYNGEE. Here the CDR3 reads CASCVRMRDSTDTQYF. CDR3 DNA: TGTGCCAGCTGCGTCCGGATGCGGGACAGCACAGATACGCAGTATTTT. Full variable domain (outside the CDR3, taken from reference TRBV9 and TRBJ2-3): DSGVTQTPKHLITATGQRVTLRCSPRSGDLSVYWYQQSLDQGLQFLIQYYNGEERAKGNILERFSAQQFPDLHSELNLSSLELGDSALYFCASCVRMRDSTDTQYFGPGTRLTVL.

On this clonotype itself: This could be a read error, since a much larger clone is one nucleotide away. This chain uses TRBV12-3 or TRBV12-4 with TRBJ2-2, with 14 bases that match TRBD2. This CDR3 is built from 14 residues. In DNA form, the CDR3 reads TGTGCCAGCGGGACTAGCGGGGGTACCGGGGAGCTGTCTTTT. This codes for CASGTSGGTGELSF.

Turning to this clonotype: This clone may be a read error of a much larger clone one base away. The V gene is TRBV6-6, the J gene TRBJ2-7, with TRBD2 matching 8 bases. Germline V gives CDR1 MNHNY, CDR2 SVGAGI (reference sequence). The CDR3 consists of 15 residues. The CDR3 nucleotides are TGTGCCAGCAGTTACTCGTTAGCGGGGAACTACGAGCGGTACTTC. Residues: CASSYSLAGNYERYF.

The rearrangement links TRBV11-2 to TRBJ2-1; D perhaps matches TRBD2 (10 bases). The germline V and J ends were trimmed by 5 bases and 7 bases, with 27 bases remaining between them. This CDR3 has 18 residues. CDR1 and CDR2 (germline): SGHAT, FQNNGV. Here the CDR3 reads CASSNRDRVLAGRNEQFF. The CDR3 DNA sequence: TGTGCCAGCAGCAACCGGGACAGGGTACTAGCGGGACGAAATGAGCAGTTCTTC.

The sample holds a few counts of this clonotype. The V and J genes are TRBV9 and TRBJ2-3; D ambiguous. The CDR3 consists of 13 residues. V gave up 3 bases and J gave up 1 base, with 6 bases separating them. Germline V gene data show CDR1 as SGDLS and CDR2 as YYNGEE. CDR3 loop: CASSAWGTDTQYF. As DNA, the CDR3 is TGTGCCAGCAGCGCCTGGGGCACAGATACGCAGTATTTT.

The table lists this clonotype with a few counts. Here the CDR3 reads CASGGTGRFPGELFF. DNA for the CDR3: TGTGCCAGCGGGGGGACAGGGAGGTTCCCCGGGGAGCTGTTTTTT. The chain carries TRBV6-2 or TRBV6-3 and TRBJ2-2; 9 nucleotides match TRBD1. V lost 8 bases and J lost 6; bases outside the gene matches: 10. The germline V gene encodes CDR1 MNHEY and CDR2 SVGEGT. The CDR3 runs to 15 residues.

This clonotype was seen only once. This chain joins TRBV7-8 and TRBJ2-3; possibly TRBD2 for D (6 bases). CDR1 is SGHVS and CDR2 is FQNEAQ in the germline V gene. The CDR3 is 16 residues long. V was pared by 5 bases and J by 6 bases, with 21 bases between. CDR3 amino acids: CASSPGLGNIFDTQYF. CDR3 nucleotide sequence: TGTGCCAGCAGCCCGGGACTGGGGAATATTTTTGATACGCAGTATTTT.

With regard to this clonotype: This may be a read error, as it is one base from a much larger clone. The conserved final phenylalanine or tryptophan is absent from the CDR3, which likely points to a read error. The chain couples TRBV5-6 to TRBJ1-5; D is undetermined. CDR3 size: 14 residues. The ends were cut back, 2 bases at V and 7 bases at J, with 13 bases in the middle. CDR1 is SGHDT and CDR2 is YYEEEE in the germline V gene. The chain's CDR3 is CASSLAVVGQPQHY. The CDR3 DNA is TGTGCCAGCAGCTTAGCGGTGGTCGGGCAGCCCCAGCATTAT.

Note on this clonotype: A much more abundant neighbour one base away suggests this may be a read error. The genes are TRBV7-3 and TRBJ2-2, with D uncertain. CDR1 and CDR2 (germline): SGHTA, FQGTGA. The CDR3 consists of 14 residues. The CDR3, as DNA: TGTGCCAGCAGCTATACAGTGAACACCGAGGAGCTGTTTTTT. This translates into CASSYTVNTEELFF.

Many counts were recorded for this clonotype. This sequence joins TRBV7-6 and TRBJ2-5; D is perhaps TRBD1 (6 bases). Germline CDR1 reads SGHVS; CDR2 reads FNYEAQ. CDR3 length equals 14 residues. The V gene lost 3 bases and the J gene lost 2 bases, with 10 bases spanning the gap. CDR3 amino acids: CASSFLGGQETQYF. CDR3 coding DNA: TGTGCCAGCAGCTTCTTAGGGGGTCAAGAGACCCAGTACTTC.